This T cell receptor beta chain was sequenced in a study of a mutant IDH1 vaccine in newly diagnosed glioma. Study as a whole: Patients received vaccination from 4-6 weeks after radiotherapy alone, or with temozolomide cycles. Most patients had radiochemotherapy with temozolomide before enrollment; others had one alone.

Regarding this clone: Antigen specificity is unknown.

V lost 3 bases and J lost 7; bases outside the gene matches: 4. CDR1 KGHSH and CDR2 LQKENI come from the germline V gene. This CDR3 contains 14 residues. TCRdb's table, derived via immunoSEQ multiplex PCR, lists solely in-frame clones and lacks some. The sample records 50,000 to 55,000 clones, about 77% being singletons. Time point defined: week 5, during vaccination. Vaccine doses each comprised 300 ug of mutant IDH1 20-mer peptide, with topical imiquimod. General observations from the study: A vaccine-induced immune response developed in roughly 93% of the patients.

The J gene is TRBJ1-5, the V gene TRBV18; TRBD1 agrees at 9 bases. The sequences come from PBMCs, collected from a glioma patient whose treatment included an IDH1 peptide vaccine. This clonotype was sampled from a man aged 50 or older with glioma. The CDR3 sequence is CASSPGTGRQPQHF. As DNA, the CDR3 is TGTGCCAGCTCACCCGGGACAGGGCGGCAGCCCCAGCATTTT.